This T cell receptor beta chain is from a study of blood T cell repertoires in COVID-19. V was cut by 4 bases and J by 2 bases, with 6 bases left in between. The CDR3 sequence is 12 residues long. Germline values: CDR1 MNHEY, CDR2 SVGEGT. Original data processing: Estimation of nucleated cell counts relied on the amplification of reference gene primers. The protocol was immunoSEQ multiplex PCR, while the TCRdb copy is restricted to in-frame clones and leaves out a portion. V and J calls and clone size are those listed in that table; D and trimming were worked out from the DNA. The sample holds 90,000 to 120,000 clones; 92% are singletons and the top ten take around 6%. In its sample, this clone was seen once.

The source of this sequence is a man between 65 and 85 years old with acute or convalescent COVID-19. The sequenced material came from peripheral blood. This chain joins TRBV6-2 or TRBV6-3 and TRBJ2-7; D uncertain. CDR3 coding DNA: TGTGCCAGCAGTTTTACGGCCTACGAGCAGTACTTC. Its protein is CASSFTAYEQYF.